Sequencing of this T cell receptor beta chain was carried out in a study of OX40 agonist ivuxolimab in advanced cancers. Study context: In this cohort, patients received ivuxolimab, an agonistic anti-OX40 (CD134) antibody. Melanoma, hepatocellular carcinoma, head and neck or renal cell cancer occurred in dose-escalation patients.

Germline CDR1 SGHRS, CDR2 YFSETQ. The V segment lost 4 bases and the J segment 6 bases; nucleotides outside the gene matches: 6. This CDR3 spans 14 amino acids. The investigators sampled blood at baseline, at cycle 4 day 1, and at cycle 7 day 1. The protocol was immunoSEQ multiplex PCR, while the TCRdb copy is restricted to in-frame clones and leaves out a portion. There are around 60,000 clones in the sample; about 87% occur only once, and over 2.5% lies in the top ten. The clonotype comes from an adult with an advanced solid tumor such as melanoma, head and neck, liver or kidney cancer. This chain joins TRBV5-1 and TRBJ1-4; 7 bases map to TRBD1. This material consisted of CD4+ or CD8+ T cells sorted from blood, taken in a trial of the OX40 agonist ivuxolimab. In DNA form, the CDR3 reads TGCGCCAGCAGCCAACAGGGGCGGGATGAAAAACTGTTTTTT. Translated: CASSQQGRDEKLFF.